This TCR beta chain was documented in a study of CD4 T cells in relation to SARS-CoV-2 and coronaviruses. Study at large: TCR beta CDR3s were sequenced after approximately ten-day antigen culture of PBMCs. Whole-study results and caveats: The assay detects memory recall responses, not culture-primed primary responses. Monoreactive clones expanded significantly more to SARS-CoV-2 than crossreactive clones did.

Comment on this clone: Its antigen is undetermined.

V lost 3 bases to trimming and J lost 4 bases; unmatched junction nucleotides: 4. The CDR3 loop spans 14 amino acids. Per germline, CDR1 LNHDA and CDR2 SQIVND (reference sequence). The data were produced by immunoSEQ multiplex PCR, yet TCRdb's version contains in-frame clones alone and is incomplete. The profile shows about 40,000 clones, approximately 82% of them singletons. The rearrangement joins TRBV19 to TRBJ1-1; TRBD1 matches 8 bases. The sequence derives from an adult with COVID-19. The sequenced sample was naive CD4+ T cells from PBMCs, cultured in vitro. The subset is: naive CD4+ T cells isolated by negative enrichment. CDR3 coding DNA: TGTGCCAGTAGTATCCGACAGGGGATCACTGAAGCTTTCTTT. Translating gives CASSIRQGITEAFF.